The source of this T cell receptor beta chain is a study of response to subunit inactivated influenza vaccine. TCRdb recomputed calls from the RT-PCR reads with MiXCR, one row per CDR3 protein. The sample contains roughly 500,000 distinct CDR3 sequences, around 25% of which appear only once. This clonotype was found a few times. Antigen unknown. Study-level results: With each seasonal influenza vaccination, the authors suggested, few new T cells are recruited.

The CDR3 is 18 residues long. After removal of 0 bases from V and 1 base from J, the junction contained 10 bases not matched to a gene. Looked up from germline, CDR1 is DFQATT and CDR2 is SNEGSKA (reference sequence). This sample also appeared in a second study, on T cells expressing NK-cell markers. That paper states: With UMIs, 5'RACE template switching was used to make TCR beta cDNA. The TCR beta repertoires originated in sorted CD3+CD56+NKG2C+, CD3+CD56+NKG2C- and CD3+CD56-NKG2C+ T cells. CD8+ T cells in over 5 donors included dominant NKG2C+ clonotypes at roughly 1.0-7.0%. HCMV specificity of the expanded NKG2C+ T cell clones was not established.

This sample comprised CD4+ T cells sorted from PBMCs, obtained approximately 13 days after vaccination. This chain links TRBV20-1 with TRBJ2-1; TRBD2 matches 9 bases. The TCR was taken from a man aged 45-65 years who received an inactivated influenza vaccine. CDR3: CSAREGSGGASSYNEQFF. DNA of the CDR3: TGCAGTGCTAGAGAGGGTAGCGGGGGAGCCTCTTCCTACAATGAGCAGTTCTTC.